The 17 T cell receptor beta chains below all came from one sample that was sequenced in a study of sequential checkpoint blockade in melanoma. Clones were sequenced by immunoSEQ multiplex PCR, and TCRdb holds only the in-frame ones, with some missing. The sample lists about 3,500 clones; roughly 25% were seen once. The treatment is: randomized to nivolumab then ipilimumab (arm A) or the reverse (arm B). The specimen comprised tumor tissue (inferred from file names), sampled from a patient given nivolumab and ipilimumab in sequence. The receptors derive from a human donor with melanoma.

This clone is labeled as large (0.1 to 1%). The chain is built from TRBV11-3 and TRBJ2-3; 13 positions match TRBD2. The junction had 8 bases not matched to a gene; V was cut back by 5 bases and J by 0 bases. The CDR3 totals 18 residues. CDR1 and CDR2 from the germline V gene are SGHNT and YENEEA. The CDR3 is CASSGQGLAGTSTDTQYF. The DNA for the CDR3 is TGTGCCAGCAGCGGCCAGGGACTAGCGGGGACTAGCACAGATACGCAGTATTTT. Full variable domain (missing parts from reference TRBV11-3 and TRBJ2-3): EAGVVQSPRYKIIEKKQPVAFWCNPISGHNTLYWYLQNLGQGPELLIRYENEEAVDDSQLPKDRFSAERLKGVDSTLKIQPAELGDSAVYLCASSGQGLAGTSTDTQYFGPGTRLTVL.

The chain uses TRBV18 and TRBJ2-7, with a weak D call TRBD2 (7 bases). With 0 bases removed from V and 1 base from J, the gap between germline ends came to 13 bases. Germline V CDR1 and CDR2: KGHSH, LQKENI. The CDR3 is 16 residues long. DNA for the CDR3: TGTGCCAGCTCACCACCGGGCGGGGGCCGTTCCTACGAGCAGTACTTC. It yields the protein CASSPPGGGRSYEQYF.

V and J are TRBV25-1 and TRBJ2-7, with a possible D match to TRBD1 (6 bases). This CDR3 region has 12 residues. Germline values: CDR1 MGHDK, CDR2 SYGVNS. Between the trimmed V and J ends, which lost 4 bases and 2 bases, there was a span of 6 bases. The CDR3 DNA follows: TGTGCCAGCAGTGGGGACACCTACGAGCAGTACTTC. It is translated as CASSGDTYEQYF.

This clone was counted a few times. The gene calls are TRBV11-3 and TRBJ2-2; 8 bases match TRBD1. After removal of 2 bases from V and 3 bases from J, the junction contained 5 bases not matched to a gene. The length of the CDR3 is 16 residues. Germline-derived CDR1 and CDR2 are SGHNT and YENEEA. As DNA, the CDR3 is TGTGCCAGCAGCTTACGTGGACAGGGTCACACCGGGGAGCTGTTTTTT. It encodes CASSLRGQGHTGELFF.

The rearrangement uses TRBV19 and TRBJ2-5, with unresolved D. CDR3 length: 13 residues. Trimming took off 4 bases at V and 3 bases at J, with 9 bases between the two ends. Germline values: CDR1 LNHDA, CDR2 SQIVND (reference sequence). The CDR3, as DNA: TGTGCCAGTAGTAAGGACCGAAAAGAGACCCAGTACTTC. As protein: CASSKDRKETQYF.

This clone came up a few times. The rearrangement uses TRBV8-2 and TRBJ1-2. TRBV8-2 is flagged as a pseudogene. There are 16 residues in the CDR3. Here the CDR3 DNA reads TGTGGCAGTGTGACGCTTTATAGCCGAAAGACCTATGGCTACACCTTC. Protein product: CGSVTLYSRKTYGYTF.

The chain couples TRBV11-3 to TRBJ2-7; 7 positions match TRBD1. After removal of 4 bases from V and 6 bases from J, the junction contained 9 bases not matched to a gene. This CDR3 comprises 14 residues. CDR1 is SGHNT and CDR2 is YENEEA in the germline V gene. CDR3 in amino acids: CASSYHRGPGEQYF. The CDR3 DNA sequence: TGTGCCAGCAGCTACCACAGGGGTCCGGGCGAGCAGTACTTC.

This clone is judged medium-sized. The CDR3 sequence is CASSYSTATQETQYF. The CDR3 DNA reads TGTGCCAGCAGTTACTCGACGGCTACCCAAGAGACCCAGTACTTC. The rearrangement joins TRBV6-8 to TRBJ2-5, with D unresolved. Germline-derived CDR1 and CDR2 are MNHGY and SAAAGT. V was trimmed by 0 bases and J by 1 base, leaving 9 bases between them. The CDR3 covers 15 residues.

The genes are TRBV15 and TRBJ2-4, with D perhaps TRBD1 (6 bases). CDR3 length equals 15 residues. Looked up from germline, CDR1 is LNHNV and CDR2 is YYDKDF (reference sequence). Trimming took off 4 bases at V and 7 bases at J, with 17 bases between the two ends. CDR3 sequence (DNA): TGTGCCACCAGCAACTCCGCAGGGGCGCGGAACATTCAGTACTTC. Encoded protein: CATSNSAGARNIQYF.

The chain has TRBV6-8 and TRBJ2-7; D remains ambiguous. The CDR3 loop spans 14 amino acids. Germline CDR1 reads MNHGY; CDR2 reads SAAAGT. The V end was cut by 5 bases, the J end by 2 bases, with 13 bases between. The CDR3 coding sequence is TGTGCCAGCAGTCGGACGTCCCGTACCTACGAGCAGTACTTC. It encodes CASSRTSRTYEQYF.

This clone was picked up many times. The chain combines TRBV11-3 with TRBJ2-1; D may be TRBD2 (6 bases). Germline V CDR1 and CDR2: SGHNT, YENEEA. This CDR3 is built from 18 residues. With 4 bases removed from V and 0 bases from J, the gap between germline ends came to 19 bases. The CDR3 loop reads CASSSPPGSPSSYNEQFF. The DNA of the CDR3 is TGTGCCAGCAGCTCCCCCCCCGGGAGCCCGAGCTCCTACAATGAGCAGTTCTTC.

This chain connects TRBV10-2 to TRBJ2-7; 10 bases agree with TRBD1. The CDR3 has 14 residues. The ends lost 4 bases at V and 1 base at J; junction bases unmatched: 1. The V gene's germline CDR1 is WSHSY and CDR2 SAAADI. The CDR3 DNA is TGCGCCAGCAGTGGGACAGGGGGGTCCTACGAGCAGTACTTC. Translated: CASSGTGGSYEQYF.

The CDR3 here is CASSNSYEQYF. Here the CDR3 DNA reads TGTGCCAGTAGTAACAGCTACGAGCAGTACTTC. The chain links TRBV19 to TRBJ2-7, with unresolved D. Per germline, CDR1 LNHDA and CDR2 SQIVND (reference sequence). Trimming pared 4 bases from V and 3 bases from J, leaving 4 bases between. CDR3 length equals 11 residues.

This clone was seen a handful of times. CDR3 sequence (DNA): TGTGCCAGCAGTGTCGCAGGCCCCCTCGGCAAAAACATTCAGTACTTC. It yields the protein CASSVAGPLGKNIQYF. The V and J genes are TRBV6-8 and TRBJ2-4; D not resolved. Trimming removed 5 bases at V and 3 bases at J, with 17 bases between. The germline gives CDR1 MNHGY, CDR2 SAAAGT. CDR3 length: 16 amino acids.

This clone was counted only a few times. The chain couples TRBV28 to TRBJ2-4; a weak D match, TRBD2 (5 bases). The CDR3 length is 15 residues. V lost 8 bases to trimming and J lost 1 base, with 15 bases between them. Looked up from germline, CDR1 is MDHEN and CDR2 is SYDVKM. This chain's CDR3 is CASVSSGLAKNIQYF. Here the CDR3 DNA reads TGTGCCAGCGTTTCTTCTGGACTGGCCAAAAACATTCAGTACTTC.

This clone is medium-sized (0.01 to 0.1%) by share. This chain links TRBV11-3 with TRBJ1-1; TRBD1 is a possible D gene (5 bases). This CDR3 has 15 residues. Trimming removed 1 base at V and 1 base at J, with 10 bases between. Germline CDR1 is SGHNT and CDR2 is YENEEA. For the CDR3, the DNA is TGTGCCAGCAGCTTAGGCGCAGGGCGGAACACTGAAGCTTTCTTT. This translates into CASSLGAGRNTEAFF.

This clone showed up just a few times. CDR3 residues: CASSPPRSSYEQYF. The DNA for the CDR3 is TGTGCCAGCAGCCCCCCCAGGAGCTCCTACGAGCAGTACTTC. The gene calls are TRBV9 and TRBJ2-7, with no clear D. V was clipped by 4 bases and J by 0 bases, with 11 bases between them. The CDR3 is 14 residues long. Germline CDR1 reads SGDLS; CDR2 reads YYNGEE.